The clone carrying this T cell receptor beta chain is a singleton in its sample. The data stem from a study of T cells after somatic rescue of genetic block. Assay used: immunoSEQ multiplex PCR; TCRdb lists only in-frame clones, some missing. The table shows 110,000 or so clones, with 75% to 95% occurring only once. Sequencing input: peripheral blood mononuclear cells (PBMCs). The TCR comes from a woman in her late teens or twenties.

CDR3 bases: TGTGCCAGCAGCCCGCTAGGGCTCTCTGGAAACACCATATATTTT. This codes for CASSPLGLSGNTIYF. The rearrangement joins TRBV9 to TRBJ1-3; D unclear. This CDR3 has 15 residues. Trimming left V 4 bases short and J 0 bases short, with 11 bases between. In germline, CDR1 is SGDLS, CDR2 YYNGEE.